This T cell receptor beta chain was profiled in a study of CD8 T cells in Susac syndrome. Reverse transcription of about 0.45 to 1 ug RNA was carried out with random hexamers. The immunoSEQ assay covered 54 Vbeta and 13 Jbeta segments for CDR3. TCRdb re-derived calls from the immunoSEQ multiplex PCR reads in MiXCR, one entry per CDR3 protein. The sample records 160,000 or so distinct CDR3 sequences, roughly 96% being singletons. The germline V gene encodes CDR1 GTSNPN and CDR2 SVGIG (reference sequence). The CDR3 contains 12 residues. Trimming removed 2 bases at V and 10 bases at J, with 14 bases between. Study outcomes and limitations: It was acknowledged by the study that relatively few individuals were included in its TCR sequencing and HLA analysis.

Concerning this clonotype itself: Its antigen is currently unknown.

The origin of this receptor is a human donor with multiple sclerosis. The sequencing input was CD8+ T cells from PBMCs. This chain links TRBV30 with TRBJ1-1; weak D call: TRBD1 (5 bases). The CDR3 sequence is CAWSHTLGGAFF. The CDR3 coding sequence is TGTGCCTGGAGTCATACACTCGGGGGAGCTTTCTTT.